This T cell receptor beta chain was sequenced for a study of blood T cell repertoires in COVID-19 (dated by TCRdb to about 2020). Notes on the research overall: Samples covering the acute and convalescent phases of COVID-19 were provided by collaborators in the United States, Italy and Spain. A freely available public database, intended as a resource for researchers studying the immune response to SARS-CoV-2, is where the repertoires were released. Samples were obtained from the ongoing ImmuneRACE study (first 160 participants) and from about 1,300 subjects provided by 6 global collaborators. A de-identified subject ID, COVID-19 status, age in years and sex were almost always included in the sample metadata. Where HLA class I and class II types were available, the types were taken from metadata supplied by the sample provider, not from assay-based typing. The material from the prospective study consisted of cDNA or gDNA derived from T cells, B-cell-depleted T cells, or PBMCs. Deeply sampled blood TCRbeta repertoires from subjects exposed to, actively infected with, or recovered from COVID-19 were included in the dataset.

TCRbeta CDR3 regions were amplified from genomic DNA using the immunoSEQ Assay, a bias-controlled multiplex PCR. The authors' analysis ran thus. The number of nucleated cells in each sample was estimated from the amplification of reference gene primers within the assay. To quantify the absolute abundance of each unique TCRbeta CDR3 rearrangement, sequence reads were collapsed and filtered. For each sample, productive Simpson clonality was calculated by taking the square root of Simpson's diversity index across productive rearrangements. Here the immuneACCESS table is served through TCRdb, limited to in-frame sequences with V and J called. Missing clones are a known gap in these copies; in checked studies unresolved V genes cover under half, and the rest lacks a known reason. The V and J calls and clone size come from that table; D and trimming were worked out from the DNA. In this sample the table shows 140,000 to 150,000 clones, approximately 85% of which occur a single time. The ten largest make up 6.5% to 9.5% of the sample.

V and J are truncated by 0 bases and 6 bases respectively, leaving an intervening sequence of 7 bases. Looking up the germline V gene yields CDR1 SGHRS and CDR2 YFSETQ. CDR3 length: 12 amino acids, cysteine to phenylalanine. The read is trimmed to its CDR3 DNA, 36 bases read in frame from base 1. One collaborating source in Seattle enrolled patients while the patients were actively infected and followed the patients over time throughout the course of disease. Whole blood was collected in K2EDTA tubes by collaborating institutions according to the institutions' own protocols. For TCRbeta analysis, collaborator samples were shipped as frozen whole blood, as isolated PBMCs, or as DNA extracted from either sample type. About this clone itself: The antigen this receptor binds is unknown. Within one base of it there is no much larger clone, and no base qualities were kept.

Here is what the overall study found, with its caveats: How much clinical and demographic metadata was included differed by source and by participant, and the metadata was provided uncurated.

This clonotype was obtained from a woman aged 60-75 years with COVID-19, enrolled during active disease. Input material: peripheral blood. The chain couples TRBV5-1 to TRBJ2-7; a confident D gene designation cannot be given. The CDR3 amino acid sequence is: CASSLASREQYF. The DNA reads as follows: TGCGCCAGCAGCTTGGCCTCCCGCGAGCAGTACTTC. Outside the CDR3, residues come from the reference TRBV5-1 and TRBJ2-7 proteins, so the full variable domain is: KAGVTQTPRYLIKTRGQQVTLSCSPISGHRSVSWYQQTPGQGLQFLFEYFSETQRNKGNFPGRFSGRQFSNSRSEMNVSTLELGDSALYLCASSLASREQYFGPGTRLTVT.